The TCR beta chain under discussion was sequenced for a study of blood T cell repertoires in COVID-19. Study background: Samples taken during acute and convalescent COVID-19 were collected in the United States, Italy and Spain. T cells, B-cell-depleted T cells, or PBMCs supplied cDNA or gDNA.

Source study methods: Estimated nucleated cell counts came from reference gene primer amplification. Assay: immunoSEQ multiplex PCR; the TCRdb copy retains only in-frame clones and omits some. V and J calls and clone size follow that table, whereas D and trimming were derived from the DNA. Counted here are about 400,000 clones, more than 75% occurring once; the ten biggest clones make up about 2.9%. Sequencing was done on a sample of peripheral blood. This receptor was identified in a human donor in a cohort sampled during active COVID-19.

The CDR3 coding sequence is TGTGCCAGTAGTACCAAACGGGGTGGAAACATTCAGTACTTC. Residues: CASSTKRGGNIQYF. The chain combines TRBV19 with TRBJ2-4; a possible D gene is TRBD2 (5 bases). Germline-derived CDR1 and CDR2 are LNHDA and SQIVND (reference sequence). This CDR3 contains 14 residues. Trimming removed 4 bases at V and 6 bases at J, with 13 bases between.